One sample yielded the 19 T cell receptor beta chains listed below, sequenced in a study of human CD8 memory T cell subsets. Scientists made TCR beta libraries using UMI-labeled 5' RACE. No DNA is given; TCRdb re-called the 5' RACE reads and lists each CDR3 protein once. The listing contains several thousand distinct CDR3 sequences. The sample consisted of CD8+ effector memory T cells (TEM) sorted from PBMCs. The subset is: effector memory CD8 T cells, CCR7- CD45RO+ CD95+. These receptor sequences come from a human donor in good health.

This sequence joins TRBV7-2 and TRBJ2-3; the TCRdb call, TRBD1, lacks DNA for checking. In germline, CDR1 is SGHTA, CDR2 FQGNSA. This CDR3 has 15 amino acids. This chain's CDR3 is CASSLVRGTTDTQYF.

The CDR3 spells CASSKEDSGYYEQYF. The chain joins TRBV2 to TRBJ2-7; TCRdb lists TRBD2, though no DNA is available to test this call. The CDR3 runs 15 residues. CDR1 is SNHLY and CDR2 is FYNNEI in the germline V gene.

This chain uses TRBV29-1 with TRBJ2-1; TCRdb lists TRBD2, though no DNA is available to test this call. Germline V CDR1 and CDR2: SQVTM, ANQGSEA. There are 13 residues in the CDR3. The CDR3 is CSVRYLSGNEQFF.

The V gene is TRBV6-6, the J gene TRBJ1-5. The length of the CDR3 is 15 residues. The germline CDR1 and CDR2 sequences are MNHNY and SVGAGI (reference sequence). CDR3 in amino acids: CASTISTYSNQPQHF.

This chain connects TRBV28 to TRBJ2-1; TCRdb designates TRBD1, a call that cannot be tested without DNA. Germline V gene data show CDR1 as MDHEN and CDR2 as SYDVKM. The CDR3 is 17 amino acids. CDR3 residues: CASSAGTGGALRNEQFF.

Measured by frequency, this clonotype is medium-sized (0.01 to 0.1%). The chain combines TRBV6-2 or TRBV6-3 with TRBJ2-1; with no DNA, the TCRdb D assignment of TRBD2 cannot be verified. The CDR3 loop spans 22 amino acids. CDR1 is MNHEY and CDR2 is SVGEGT in the germline V gene. CDR3 sequence reads: CASSYSPGTSGRTSRPYNEQFF.

The rearrangement joins TRBV7-9 to TRBJ2-7. Germline CDR1 reads SEHNR; CDR2 reads FQNEAQ (reference sequence). The CDR3 length is 14 residues. The CDR3 sequence is CASSSFDSAYEQYF.

The V and J genes are TRBV27 and TRBJ2-7; TCRdb returns TRBD1, unconfirmable since there is no DNA. Germline CDR1 is MNHEY and CDR2 is SMNVEV (reference sequence). There are 14 residues in the CDR3. CDR3 loop: CASSLGTGPYEQYF.

This chain connects TRBV10-2 to TRBJ2-7. Germline V gives CDR1 WSHSY, CDR2 SAAADI. This CDR3 spans 13 amino acids. The CDR3 loop is CASTDRGSYEQYF.

V usage is TRBV4-3 and J usage is TRBJ2-7. This CDR3 region has 15 residues. CDR1 LGHNA and CDR2 YSLEER come from the germline V gene. This CDR3 is CASSQDWQETYEQYF.

This clonotype is identified as medium-sized from frequency. The gene calls are TRBV20-1 and TRBJ2-7; TCRdb calls TRBD1, which cannot be checked without DNA. The CDR3 covers 14 residues. The germline CDR1 and CDR2 sequences are DFQATT and SNEGSKA (reference sequence). The CDR3 sequence is CSASRVSVSYEQYF.

The chain employs TRBV20-1 and TRBJ2-5; the TCRdb D gene call, TRBD2, has no DNA to confirm it. The CDR3 runs 15 residues. The germline CDR1 and CDR2 sequences are DFQATT and SNEGSKA (reference sequence). The CDR3 loop reads CSARDQRASQETQYF.

This chain connects TRBV5-1 to TRBJ1-4. The CDR3 loop spans 13 amino acids. In germline, CDR1 is SGHRS, CDR2 YFSETQ. The CDR3 protein is CASSSRRNEKLFF.

The CDR3 sequence: CASHPLTSGNPNEQFF. The V and J genes are TRBV19 and TRBJ2-1; absent DNA, TCRdb's TRBD2 call cannot be checked. The CDR3 loop spans 16 amino acids. Germline assignment: CDR1 LNHDA and CDR2 SQIVND (reference sequence).

The chain is built from TRBV20-1 and TRBJ1-2. The CDR3 runs 14 residues. Germline CDR1 and CDR2: DFQATT and SNEGSKA (reference sequence). CDR3 loop: CSARDLTSNYGYTF.

The V gene is TRBV5-1, the J gene TRBJ1-5. CDR3 size: 15 residues. The germline V gene encodes CDR1 SGHRS and CDR2 YFSETQ. This CDR3 is CASSLLGNSNQPQHF.

The chain recombines TRBV4-1 with TRBJ2-5; the TCRdb call, TRBD2, lacks DNA for checking. The CDR3 consists of 17 residues. Germline V lookup: CDR1 MGHRA, CDR2 YSYEKL. This CDR3 is CASSHPTTSGYQETQYF.

This rearrangement joins TRBV5-4 to TRBJ2-2. Germline CDR1 SGHNT, CDR2 YYREEE (reference sequence). The CDR3 totals 14 residues. CDR3: CASSLSGNTGELFF.

V usage is TRBV4-1 and J usage is TRBJ1-2; TCRdb proposes TRBD1, but this gene call is untestable without DNA. The CDR3 has 16 residues. Per the germline V gene, CDR1 is MGHRA and CDR2 is YSYEKL. This chain's CDR3 is CASSPSPGQQGDGYTF.